This TCR beta chain is drawn from a study of CD8 T cells in ankylosing spondylitis. TCRdb independently ran MiXCR on the 5' RACE reads; one entry per CDR3 protein. Altogether approximately 38,000 distinct CDR3 sequences are present, around 2.9% being singletons, with the ten largest covering about 4.5%. This clonotype was detected ten times or more. This TCR came from a male donor with ankylosing spondylitis or in good health (not recorded which). Sample: blood, either unsorted or a sorted T cell fraction (not recorded which).

In DNA, the CDR3 is TGTGCCAGCAGCACTCAAAAGACAGGGCCGACGAGTGGCTACACCTTC. Protein sequence: CASSTQKTGPTSGYTF. V usage is TRBV9 and J usage is TRBJ1-2; 7 bases line up with TRBD1. Germline trimming cut 4 bases from V and 7 bases from J; bases unmatched to any gene: 16. From germline, CDR1 is SGDLS and CDR2 YYNGEE. The CDR3 extends over 16 amino acids.